The 2 T cell receptor beta chains below were found in one sample sequenced in a study of blood T cell repertoires in COVID-19. Clones were read by immunoSEQ multiplex PCR, and TCRdb kept only the in-frame ones, dropping some. The sample shows about 99,000 clones, 81% of them seen only once. What was sequenced was peripheral blood. The source of these receptors is a man older than 75 with COVID-19, enrolled during active disease.

This clone was seen only a few times. The V call is TRBV5-1, the J call TRBJ2-7; D not resolved. Germline assignment: CDR1 SGHRS and CDR2 YFSETQ. The CDR3 runs to 15 residues. The V end lost 0 bases, the J end lost 5 bases, and 15 bases lay between the germline ends. The CDR3 bases are TGCGCCAGCAGCTTGGATGCTCGGTCGGTGGACGAGCAGTACTTC. Encoded protein: CASSLDARSVDEQYF.

J is TRBJ2-7 and V is TRBV6-2 or TRBV6-3, with 13 nucleotides matching TRBD2. The CDR3 is 16 amino acids. After removal of 0 bases from V and 3 bases from J, the junction contained 2 bases not matched to a gene. Germline loops: CDR1 MNHEY, CDR2 SVGEGT. In DNA form, the CDR3 reads TGTGCCAGCAGTTACTCGAGGACTAGCGGGAGCTACGAGCAGTACTTC. Translating it yields CASSYSRTSGSYEQYF.